Listed below are T cell receptor beta chains from one sample, sequenced in a study of T cells in Graves' hyperthyroidism and ophthalmopathy. TCRdb ran MiXCR on the multiplex PCR reads and lists one entry per CDR3 protein. The sample includes 500,000 to 750,000 distinct CDR3 sequences, 15% to 18% of them seen just once. The sample comprised blood. These receptors all stem from a woman in her 30s with Graves' hyperthyroidism. Each CDR3 is given with its conserved first and last residue. A D gene is named only where the DNA matches it firmly. For some rows the clone size is stated as once, few or many, or as a class when expanded; others skip it.

V: TRBV20-1
D: -
size: many
J: TRBJ2-1
CDR3: CSARDQEGTRVTAYNEQFF
DNA: TGCAGTGCTAGAGATCAGGAGGGGACGCGCGTCACTGCTTACAATGAGCAGTTCTTC

V: TRBV7-2
D: -
size: -
J: TRBJ2-1
CDR3: CASSFGVSSYNEQFF
DNA: TGTGCCAGCAGCTTCGGCGTGAGCTCCTACAATGAGCAGTTCTTC

V: TRBV7-9
D: -
size: many
J: TRBJ2-1
CDR3: CASNSYNEQFF
DNA: TGTGCCAGCAACTCCTACAATGAGCAGTTCTTC

V: TRBV6-1
D: -
size: -
J: TRBJ2-2
CDR3: CASTSWSAHTGELFF
DNA: TGTGCCAGCACGTCATGGTCGGCCCACACCGGGGAGCTGTTTTTT

V: TRBV12-5
D: -
size: few
J: TRBJ2-5
CDR3: CASGGGVTQETQYF
DNA: TGTGCTAGTGGGGGAGGAGTGACTCAAGAGACCCAGTACTTC

V: TRBV5-1
D: -
size: many
J: TRBJ2-1
CDR3: CASGTPGYNEQFF
DNA: TGCGCCAGCGGGACACCGGGATACAATGAGCAGTTCTTC

V: TRBV6-2/TRBV6-3
D: -
size: many
J: TRBJ2-7
CDR3: CASSYNWITGRNYEQYF
DNA: TGTGCCAGCAGTTACAACTGGATAACGGGACGCAACTACGAGCAGTACTTC

V: TRBV6-1
D: TRBD1
size: -
J: TRBJ1-1
CDR3: CASRYQGATEAFF
DNA: TGTGCCAGCAGATACCAGGGGGCGACTGAAGCTTTCTTT

V: TRBV5-8
D: -
size: -
J: TRBJ2-3
CDR3: CASSFLATTDTQYF
DNA: TGTGCCAGCAGCTTTCTTGCTACCACAGATACGCAGTATTTT

V: TRBV9
D: TRBD1
size: few
J: TRBJ2-7
CDR3: CASSVEPGQAYEQYF
DNA: TGTGCCAGCAGCGTAGAGCCGGGACAGGCCTACGAGCAGTACTTC

V: TRBV20-1
D: -
size: few
J: TRBJ1-3
CDR3: CSASGGSGNTIYF
DNA: TGCAGTGCTAGTGGTGGCTCTGGAAACACCATATATTTT

V: TRBV5-1
D: -
size: few
J: TRBJ2-2
CDR3: CASSLGYSTGELFF
DNA: TGCGCCAGCAGCTTGGGTTATAGCACCGGGGAGCTGTTTTTT

V: TRBV9
D: -
size: many
J: TRBJ2-7
CDR3: CASSRGIIDEQYF
DNA: TGTGCCAGCAGCCGGGGGATAATCGACGAGCAGTACTTC

V: TRBV28
D: TRBD1
size: many
J: TRBJ1-5
CDR3: CASSSLRQGEPNQPQHF
DNA: TGTGCCAGCAGCAGTTTGAGACAGGGTGAGCCGAATCAGCCCCAGCATTTT

V: TRBV5-1
D: TRBD2
size: few
J: TRBJ2-1
CDR3: CASRPGLTNNEQFF
DNA: TGCGCCAGCAGGCCGGGACTAACAAACAATGAGCAGTTCTTC

V: TRBV20-1
D: TRBD2
size: -
J: TRBJ2-3
CDR3: CSARRSYLAGDGDTQYF
DNA: TGCAGTGCTAGAAGATCCTATCTAGCGGGAGATGGGGATACGCAGTATTTT

V: TRBV12-3/TRBV12-4
D: TRBD1
size: many
J: TRBJ1-5
CDR3: CASRGQSNQPQHF
DNA: TGTGCCAGCAGGGGACAGAGCAATCAGCCCCAGCATTTT

V: TRBV11-1
D: -
size: few
J: TRBJ2-7
CDR3: CASSSLAGAPGEQYF
DNA: TGTGCCAGCAGCTCCCTTGCGGGGGCCCCTGGGGAGCAGTACTTC

V: TRBV6-1
D: -
size: -
J: TRBJ1-5
CDR3: CASSQGTQVNQPQHF
DNA: TGTGCCAGCAGCCAAGGAACACAGGTGAATCAGCCCCAGCATTTT

V: TRBV27
D: TRBD2
size: many
J: TRBJ2-5
CDR3: CASSLYPLAGGHETQYF
DNA: TGTGCCAGCAGTTTATATCCACTAGCGGGAGGCCATGAGACCCAGTACTTC

V: TRBV6-2/TRBV6-3
D: TRBD2
size: -
J: TRBJ2-2
CDR3: CASVTSGSPGGELFF
DNA: TGTGCCAGCGTCACGAGCGGGAGTCCAGGCGGGGAGCTGTTTTTT

V: TRBV12-3/TRBV12-4
D: -
size: many
J: TRBJ2-5
CDR3: CASRHRGGISETQYF
DNA: TGTGCCAGCAGGCACAGAGGAGGGATATCAGAGACCCAGTACTTC

V: TRBV28
D: -
size: many
J: TRBJ2-6
CDR3: CASSRGGSYSGANVLTF
DNA: TGTGCCAGCAGTAGAGGGGGGTCGTACTCTGGGGCCAACGTCCTGACTTTC

V: TRBV5-6
D: -
size: -
J: TRBJ1-3
CDR3: CASSLVGTTGNSGNTIYF
DNA: TGTGCCAGCAGCTTGGTGGGTACTACAGGAAACTCTGGAAACACCATATATTTT

V: TRBV4-1
D: TRBD1
size: -
J: TRBJ2-1
CDR3: CASSHIPGQRHNEQFF
DNA: TGCGCCAGCAGCCACATACCGGGACAGCGGCACAATGAGCAGTTCTTC

V: TRBV7-9
D: -
size: -
J: TRBJ2-7
CDR3: CASSLEDSPYEQYF
DNA: TGTGCCAGCAGCTTAGAGGACTCACCCTACGAGCAGTACTTC

V: TRBV28
D: -
size: -
J: TRBJ2-2
CDR3: CASTSGGANTGELFF
DNA: TGTGCCAGCACCTCCGGCGGAGCGAACACCGGGGAGCTGTTTTTT

V: TRBV4-3
D: -
size: few
J: TRBJ2-1
CDR3: CASSQDGQNNEQFF
DNA: TGCGCCAGCAGCCAAGATGGACAGAACAATGAGCAGTTCTTC

V: TRBV24-1
D: TRBD2
size: many
J: TRBJ2-5
CDR3: CATSDSNSGRETQYF
DNA: TGTGCCACCAGTGATTCCAATAGCGGGAGAGAGACCCAGTACTTC

V: TRBV28
D: -
size: many
J: TRBJ2-5
CDR3: CASSLLGGETQYF
DNA: TGTGCCAGCAGTTTGCTTGGGGGAGAGACCCAGTACTTC

V: TRBV11-2
D: -
size: many
J: TRBJ2-4
CDR3: CASSSLENIQYF
DNA: TGTGCCAGCAGCTCCCTAGAAAACATTCAGTACTTC

V: TRBV28
D: -
size: many
J: TRBJ2-3
CDR3: CASWGRGAGRDTQYF
DNA: TGTGCCAGCTGGGGGAGGGGGGCCGGGAGAGATACGCAGTATTTT

V: TRBV3-2
D: -
size: once
J: TRBJ2-1
CDR3: CASSQDAQSNEQFF
DNA: TGTGCCAGCAGCCAAGATGCCCAATCGAATGAGCAGTTCTTC

V: TRBV7-9
D: -
size: many
J: TRBJ2-1
CDR3: CASSLAGRTGLYNEQFF
DNA: TGTGCCAGCAGCTTAGCGGGCAGAACGGGGCTCTACAATGAGCAGTTCTTC

V: TRBV5-5
D: -
size: -
J: TRBJ1-2
CDR3: CASSSGRDYGYTF
DNA: TGTGCCAGCAGCTCCGGTCGGGACTATGGCTACACCTTC

V: TRBV18
D: -
size: many
J: TRBJ1-1
CDR3: CASSPPRARRNTEAFF
DNA: TGTGCCAGCTCACCACCTAGGGCCAGGCGGAACACTGAAGCTTTCTTT

V: TRBV10-3
D: -
size: -
J: TRBJ1-5
CDR3: CAISEGDQPQHF
DNA: TGTGCCATCAGTGAGGGGGATCAGCCCCAGCATTTT

V: TRBV7-9
D: TRBD1
size: -
J: TRBJ1-1
CDR3: CASSPKTGRVEVGTEAFF
DNA: TGTGCCAGCAGCCCAAAGACAGGGCGGGTTGAGGTTGGCACTGAAGCTTTCTTT

V: TRBV30
D: TRBD1
size: -
J: TRBJ1-4
CDR3: CAWRGQSNEKLFF
DNA: TGTGCCTGGAGGGGACAGTCTAATGAAAAACTGTTTTTT

V: TRBV3-1
D: TRBD1
size: many
J: TRBJ1-2
CDR3: CASSQWQGGDYGYTF
DNA: TGTGCCAGCAGCCAATGGCAGGGGGGCGACTATGGCTACACCTTC

V: TRBV29-1
D: -
size: many
J: TRBJ1-1
CDR3: CSVDGKTGLGTEAFF
DNA: TGCAGCGTTGACGGGAAAACAGGGTTGGGGACTGAAGCTTTCTTT

V: TRBV4-1
D: -
size: few
J: TRBJ2-3
CDR3: CASAAGYTDTQYF
DNA: TGCGCCAGCGCGGCGGGGTACACAGATACGCAGTATTTT

V: TRBV19
D: -
size: once
J: TRBJ1-2
CDR3: CASSIDPRRGYTF
DNA: TGTGCCAGTAGTATCGACCCAAGGAGAGGCTACACCTTC